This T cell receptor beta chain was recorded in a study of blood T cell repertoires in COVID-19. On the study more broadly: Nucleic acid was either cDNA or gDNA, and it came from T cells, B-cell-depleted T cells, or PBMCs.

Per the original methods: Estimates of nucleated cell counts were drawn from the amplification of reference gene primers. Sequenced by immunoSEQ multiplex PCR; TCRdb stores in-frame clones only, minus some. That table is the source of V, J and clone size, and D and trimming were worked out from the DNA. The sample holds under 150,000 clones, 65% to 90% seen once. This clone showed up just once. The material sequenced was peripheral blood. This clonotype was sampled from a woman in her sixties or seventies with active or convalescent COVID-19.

The CDR3 loop reads CASSFAAGAEAFF. The CDR3 bases are TGTGCCAGCAGTTTTGCGGCAGGGGCTGAAGCTTTCTTT. J is TRBJ1-1 and V is TRBV12-3 or TRBV12-4, with D tentatively TRBD1 (6 bases). V was cut by 3 bases and J by 6 bases, with 11 bases left in between. CDR3 length: 13 amino acids.